This T cell receptor beta chain emerged from a study of Graves' ophthalmopathy and Graves' hyperthyroidism. RNA transcripts yielded amplified TCR beta CDR3 regions. Investigators did first-round RT-PCR with HTBI primers, then second-round multiplex PCR. TCRdb independently ran MiXCR on the multiplex PCR reads; one entry per CDR3 protein. Among some 360,000 distinct CDR3 sequences listed, about 15% were seen once. The CDR3 covers 14 residues. With 6 bases removed from V and 0 bases from J, the gap between germline ends came to 11 bases. CDR1 SGHAT and CDR2 FQNNGV come from the germline V gene. The table lists this clonotype with many counts.

Sequencing was performed on peripheral blood. The chain links TRBV11-2 to TRBJ1-1; no reliable D call. The origin of this receptor is an adult woman with stable Graves' hyperthyroidism. CDR3 coding DNA: TGTGCCAGCAGTCGATTGGCGGTGAACACTGAAGCTTTCTTT. It is translated as CASSRLAVNTEAFF.